The entry below describes one T cell receptor beta chain. No antigen is known for it. The V gene's germline CDR1 is SGHTA and CDR2 FQGNSA. V shed 1 base and J shed 0 bases, with 10 bases lying between them. The CDR3 runs 15 residues. The data stem from a study of T cell responses to AZD1222 COVID-19 vaccine. Sequenced by immunoSEQ multiplex PCR; TCRdb stores in-frame clones only, minus some. Of about 120,000 clones in the sample, about nine tenths were seen once. Points from the study as a whole: Once two AZD1222 doses were given, Spike-specific TCR breadth and depth went up.

V is TRBV7-2 and J is TRBJ2-7; D is unresolved. The origin of this receptor is an adult in good health. Sample: peripheral blood, taken on day 0 of AZD1222 vaccination. Here the CDR3 DNA reads TGTGCCAGCAGCTTAGACCATAGGAGCTCCTACGAGCAGTACTTC. It encodes CASSLDHRSSYEQYF. The entire variable domain, with the rest obtained from reference TRBV7-2 and TRBJ2-7, is as follows: GAGVSQSPSNKVTEKGKDVELRCDPISGHTALYWYRQSLGQGLEFLIYFQGNSAPDKSGLPSDRFSAERTGGSVSTLTIQRTQQEDSAVYLCASSLDHRSSYEQYFGPGTRLTVT.